This T cell receptor beta chain is from a study of regulatory T cells in long-lasting Graves disease. Noted time point: newly diagnosed GD, antithyroid drugs for less than 3 months. The TCR library was prepared using RNA isolated from PBMCs. Assembly of TCR beta libraries relied on iRepertoire HTBI primers together with Arm-PCR of CDR3 regions. TCRdb re-called the multiplex PCR reads with MiXCR, one entry per CDR3 protein. The sample includes more than 400,000 distinct CDR3 sequences, around 15% seen only once; the top ten take 9.5% to 12%. A further study also used this sample, focusing on T cells in Graves' hyperthyroidism and ophthalmopathy. From that paper: A model of 13 V-J pairs discriminated ophthalmopathy from stable hyperthyroidism.

This TCR was recovered from a woman younger than 45 with Graves disease. This specimen was peripheral blood mononuclear cells (PBMCs), taken at new diagnosis, from a patient treated with antithyroid drugs.

The CDR3 loop reads CASSQLGDLYEQYF. DNA of the CDR3: TGTGCCAGCAGCCAATTGGGAGACTTATACGAGCAGTACTTC. The chain carries TRBV4-2 and TRBJ2-7; possible D gene TRBD2, 5 bases. CDR1 is LGHNA, CDR2 YNFKEQ, per germline. CDR3 length: 14 amino acids. Trimming cost V 2 bases and J 4 bases, with 12 bases left between them.